The source of this T cell receptor (beta chain) is a study of CD8+ T cells in alopecia areata. CDR1 and CDR2 (germline): MDHEN, SYDVKM. CDR3 length: 12 residues. In each case, RNA was isolated and then reverse transcribed into cDNA as the sequencing template. Libraries were prepared by immunoSEQ multiplex PCR; TCRdb keeps only in-frame clonotypes and omits some of them. Of around 190,000 clones in the sample, 60% to 70% were seen once. This clone was found once. One end of the junction does not line up with germline, which may come from a read error. As for treatment: oral pan-JAK inhibitor, 5-10 mg twice daily.

This clonotype was obtained from a human donor with alopecia areata. The rearrangement uses TRBV28 and TRBJ2-5; D is uncertain. Sequencing was performed on CD4+ T cells sorted from blood, taken at week 4, from a patient treated with tofacitinib. The DNA of the CDR3 is TGTGCCAACAGTATCCCAACGGAGACCCAGTACTTC. Protein: CANSIPTETQYF.